The clone carrying this TCR beta chain came up once. Data came from immunoSEQ multiplex PCR; TCRdb stores just in-frame clones and leaves some out. The sample contains about 140,000 clones, approximately 92% of which appear only once. These data belong to a study of control samples from healthy donors and cancer patients. The V gene's germline CDR1 is MRHNA and CDR2 SNTAGT. This CDR3 has 18 amino acids. V was cut by 4 bases and J by 0 bases, with 19 bases left in between. The sequence was obtained from a man aged 25-40 years in good health. The V call is TRBV6-4, the J call TRBJ1-3; no clear D gene. The sequencing sample was made of blood. The CDR3 here is CASSAPVGKRYSGNTIYF. DNA of the CDR3: TGTGCCAGCAGTGCCCCGGTAGGGAAACGCTACTCTGGAAACACCATATATTTT.